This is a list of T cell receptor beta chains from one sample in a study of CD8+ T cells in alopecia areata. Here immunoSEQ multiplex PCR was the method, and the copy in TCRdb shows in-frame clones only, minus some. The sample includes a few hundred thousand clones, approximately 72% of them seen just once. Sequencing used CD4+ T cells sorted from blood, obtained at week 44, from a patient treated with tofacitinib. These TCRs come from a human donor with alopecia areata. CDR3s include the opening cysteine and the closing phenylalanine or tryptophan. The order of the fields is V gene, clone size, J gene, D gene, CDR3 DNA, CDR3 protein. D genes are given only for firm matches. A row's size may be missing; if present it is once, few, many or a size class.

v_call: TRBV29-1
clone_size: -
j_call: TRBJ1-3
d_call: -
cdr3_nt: TGCAGCGTTGGGGTGGCTGGAAACACCATATATTTT
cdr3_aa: CSVGVAGNTIYF

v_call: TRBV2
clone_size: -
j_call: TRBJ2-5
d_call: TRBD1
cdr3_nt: TGTGCCAGCAGTGGACAGGGGACGAAAGAGACCCAGTACTTC
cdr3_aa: CASSGQGTKETQYF

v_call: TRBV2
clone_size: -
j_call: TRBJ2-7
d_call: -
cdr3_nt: TGTGCCAGCAGTCGGGACCCGACGGACAGCGGCGAGCAGTACTTC
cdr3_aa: CASSRDPTDSGEQYF

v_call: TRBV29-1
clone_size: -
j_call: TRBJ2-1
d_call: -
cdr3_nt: TGCAGCGCCGAACAGGGATCTAATGAGCAGTTCTTC
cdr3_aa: CSAEQGSNEQFF

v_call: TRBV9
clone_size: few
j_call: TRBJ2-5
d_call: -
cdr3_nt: TGTGCCAGCAGCCCATACAGGGATAACCAAGAGACCCAGTACTTC
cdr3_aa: CASSPYRDNQETQYF

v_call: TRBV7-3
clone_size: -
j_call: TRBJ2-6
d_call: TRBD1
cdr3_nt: TGTGCCGTAGGGGACAGCCTCTCTGGGGCCAACGTCCTGACTTTC
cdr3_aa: CAVGDSLSGANVLTF

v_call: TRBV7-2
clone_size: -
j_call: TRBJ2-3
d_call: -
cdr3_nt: TGTGCCAGCAGTCTAAAGTCGAACACAGATACGCAGTATTTT
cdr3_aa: CASSLKSNTDTQYF

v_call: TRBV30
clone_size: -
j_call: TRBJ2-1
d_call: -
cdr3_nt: TGTGCCTGGAGTGTATCCCTAATTGAGCAGTTCTTC
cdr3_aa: CAWSVSLIEQFF

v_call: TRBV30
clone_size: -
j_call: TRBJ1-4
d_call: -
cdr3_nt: TGTGCCTGGAGTGGAGGGCAGCACAATGAAAAACTGTTTTTT
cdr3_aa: CAWSGGQHNEKLFF

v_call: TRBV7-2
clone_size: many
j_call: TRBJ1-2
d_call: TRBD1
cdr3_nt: TGTGCCAGCAGCTTAGCCCGGACAGGGTTTGGCTACACCTTC
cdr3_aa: CASSLARTGFGYTF

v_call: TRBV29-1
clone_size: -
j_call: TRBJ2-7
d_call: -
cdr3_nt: TGCAGCGCTCTTTCAGACAGCTCCTACGAGCAGTACTTC
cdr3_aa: CSALSDSSYEQYF

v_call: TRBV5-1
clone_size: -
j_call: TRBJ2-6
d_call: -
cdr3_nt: TGCGCCAGCAGCGTGGACAGGAGGGACTCTGGGGCCAACGTCCTGACTTTC
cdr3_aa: CASSVDRRDSGANVLTF

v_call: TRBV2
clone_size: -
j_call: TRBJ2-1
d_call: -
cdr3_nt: TGTGCCAGCAGTGAAGGAGCGGATCACTCCAATGAGCAGTTCTTC
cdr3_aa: CASSEGADHSNEQFF

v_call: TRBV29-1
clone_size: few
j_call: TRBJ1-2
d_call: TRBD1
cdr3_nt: TGCAGCGCTACAGGGGTGGCTAACTATGGCTACACCTTC
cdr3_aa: CSATGVANYGYTF

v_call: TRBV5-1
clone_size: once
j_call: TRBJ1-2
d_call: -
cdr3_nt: TGCGCCAGCAGCCCCGGAGGCGGATACTATGGCTACACCTTC
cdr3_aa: CASSPGGGYYGYTF

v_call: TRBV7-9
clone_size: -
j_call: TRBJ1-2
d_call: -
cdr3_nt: TGTGCCAGCAGCTTAGATAACTATGGCTACACCTTC
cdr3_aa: CASSLDNYGYTF

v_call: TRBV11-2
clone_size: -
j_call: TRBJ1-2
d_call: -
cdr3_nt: TGTGCCAGCAGCCCTTCCCCCGGGGGCTACACCTTC
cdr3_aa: CASSPSPGGYTF

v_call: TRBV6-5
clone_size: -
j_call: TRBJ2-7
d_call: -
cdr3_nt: TGTGCCAGCAGTTACACAGCCAGGTCCTACGAGCAGTACTTC
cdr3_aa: CASSYTARSYEQYF

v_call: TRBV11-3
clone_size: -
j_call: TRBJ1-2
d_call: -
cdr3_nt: TGTGCCAGCAGCTTAAGTTGGCAGGGCCTCACCTTC
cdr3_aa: CASSLSWQGLTF

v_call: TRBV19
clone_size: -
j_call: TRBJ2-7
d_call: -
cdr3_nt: TGTGCCAGTAGCTTACCGGGACTCCTAGGCGAGCAGTACTTC
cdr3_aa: CASSLPGLLGEQYF

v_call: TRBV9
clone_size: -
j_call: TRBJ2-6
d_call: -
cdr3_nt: TGTGCCAGCAGCGTAGGAAGCTCTGGGGCCAACGTCCTGACTTTC
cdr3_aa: CASSVGSSGANVLTF

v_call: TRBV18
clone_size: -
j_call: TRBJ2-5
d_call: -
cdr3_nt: TGTGCCAGCTCCGTGTTAGAGACCCAGTACTTC
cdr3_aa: CASSVLETQYF

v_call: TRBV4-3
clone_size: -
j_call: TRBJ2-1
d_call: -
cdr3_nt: TGCGCCAGCAGCCAAGTGAGGGACGGTGAGCAGTTCTTC
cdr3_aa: CASSQVRDGEQFF

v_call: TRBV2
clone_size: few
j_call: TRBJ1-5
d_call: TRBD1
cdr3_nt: TGTGCCACGGGGACAGGGAATCAGCCCCAGCATTTT
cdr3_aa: CATGTGNQPQHF

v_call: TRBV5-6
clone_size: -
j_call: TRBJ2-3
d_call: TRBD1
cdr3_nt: TGTGCCAGCAGCGACGGGACAGGGGGAACATTTTTAGATACGCAGTATTTT
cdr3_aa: CASSDGTGGTFLDTQYF

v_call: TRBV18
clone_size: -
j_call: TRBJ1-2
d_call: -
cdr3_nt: TGTGCCAGCTCACCAGGGGGCGATGGCTACACCTTC
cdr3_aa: CASSPGGDGYTF

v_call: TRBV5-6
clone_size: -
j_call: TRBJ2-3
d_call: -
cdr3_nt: TGTGCCAGCAGCTCCTCAGGCGGGGGCCGCCTACTAGATACGCAGTATTTT
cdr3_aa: CASSSSGGGRLLDTQYF

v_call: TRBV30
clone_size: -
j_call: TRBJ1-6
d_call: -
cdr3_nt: TGTGCCTGGAGCGAGGGACCGGTGAATTCACCCCTCCACTTT
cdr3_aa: CAWSEGPVNSPLHF

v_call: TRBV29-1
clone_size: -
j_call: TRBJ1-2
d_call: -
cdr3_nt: TGCAGCGTTGGGACAGACGGCTACACCTTC
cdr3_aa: CSVGTDGYTF

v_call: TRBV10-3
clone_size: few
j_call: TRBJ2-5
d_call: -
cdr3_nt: TGTGCCATCAGTGAGTCGACCTGGGTGGGAGAGACCCAGTACTTC
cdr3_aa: CAISESTWVGETQYF

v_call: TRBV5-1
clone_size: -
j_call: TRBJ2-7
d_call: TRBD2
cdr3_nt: TGCGCCAGCAGCCAGACTAGCGGGGGGGACTACGAGCAGTACTTC
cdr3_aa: CASSQTSGGDYEQYF

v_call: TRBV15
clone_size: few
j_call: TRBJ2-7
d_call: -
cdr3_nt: TGTGCCACCAGCATTCAATTGGATACTGGCGAGCAGTACTTC
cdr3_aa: CATSIQLDTGEQYF

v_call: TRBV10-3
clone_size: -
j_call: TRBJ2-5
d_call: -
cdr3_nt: TGTGCCATCAGTGAGAGAGGGACACAAGAGACCCAGTACTTC
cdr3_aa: CAISERGTQETQYF

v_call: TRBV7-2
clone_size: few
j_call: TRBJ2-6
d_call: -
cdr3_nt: TGTGCCAGCAGCCCGGTTCTACCCTCTGGGGCCAACGTCCTGACTTTC
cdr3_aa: CASSPVLPSGANVLTF

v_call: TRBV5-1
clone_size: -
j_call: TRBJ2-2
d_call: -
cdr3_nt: TGCGCCAGCCGACAGAACACCGGGGAGCTGTTTTTT
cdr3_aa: CASRQNTGELFF

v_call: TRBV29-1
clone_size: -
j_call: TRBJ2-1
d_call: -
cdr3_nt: TGCAGCGTTGGCAGGGGCGGCAATGAGCAGTTCTTC
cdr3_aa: CSVGRGGNEQFF

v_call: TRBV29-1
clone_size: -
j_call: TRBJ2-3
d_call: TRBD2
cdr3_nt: TGCAGCGTCACCGGGACTAGCGGGAGCACAGATACGCAGTATTTT
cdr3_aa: CSVTGTSGSTDTQYF

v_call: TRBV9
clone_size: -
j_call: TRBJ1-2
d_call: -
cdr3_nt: TGTGCCAGCGGACTCTTGAACTATGGCTACACCTTC
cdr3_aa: CASGLLNYGYTF

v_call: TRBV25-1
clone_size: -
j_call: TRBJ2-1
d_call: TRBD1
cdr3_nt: TGTGCCAGCAGTGAACAAACCGCCGGGACAGTAACCAATGAGCAGTTCTTC
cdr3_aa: CASSEQTAGTVTNEQFF

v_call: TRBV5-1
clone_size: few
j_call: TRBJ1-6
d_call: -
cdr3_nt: TGCGCCAGCAGCTTGGTTAACCGTGGGGATCAATCACCCCTCCACTTT
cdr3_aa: CASSLVNRGDQSPLHF

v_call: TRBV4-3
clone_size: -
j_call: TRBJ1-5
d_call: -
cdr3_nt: TGCGCCAGCAGCCAAGATTCCGACGGAGGGGTTCAGCCCCAGCATTTT
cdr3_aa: CASSQDSDGGVQPQHF

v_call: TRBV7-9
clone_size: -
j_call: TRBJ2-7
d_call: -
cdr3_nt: TGTGCCAGCAGCTCCGACAACAGGGTGGTTGGCGAGCAGTACTTC
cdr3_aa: CASSSDNRVVGEQYF

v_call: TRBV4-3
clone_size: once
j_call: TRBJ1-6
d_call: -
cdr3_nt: TGCGCCAGCAGCCAAGGGGCAGATAATTCACCCCTCCACTTT
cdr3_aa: CASSQGADNSPLHF

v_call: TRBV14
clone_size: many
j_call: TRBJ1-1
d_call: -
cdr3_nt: TGTGCCAGCAGCCAAGGGTGGAACACTGAAGCTTTCTTT
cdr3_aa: CASSQGWNTEAFF

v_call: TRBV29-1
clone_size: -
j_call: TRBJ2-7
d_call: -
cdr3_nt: TGCAGCGTTGAAGTAGGATCAGGTATCTTCGAGCAGTACTTC
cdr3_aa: CSVEVGSGIFEQYF

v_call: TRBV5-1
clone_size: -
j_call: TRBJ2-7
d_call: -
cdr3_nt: TGCGCCAGCAGACGACCTGGCTACGAGCAGTACTTC
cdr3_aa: CASRRPGYEQYF

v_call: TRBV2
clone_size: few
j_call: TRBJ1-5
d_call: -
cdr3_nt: TGTGCCAGCAGCGGTGGACAAGTTTATAGCAATCAGCCCCAGCATTTT
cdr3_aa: CASSGGQVYSNQPQHF

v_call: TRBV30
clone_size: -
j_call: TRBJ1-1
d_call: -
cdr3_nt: TGTGCCTGGAGTTGGGGGGGCAAACCTCAAGCTTTCTTT
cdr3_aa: CAWSWGGKPQAFF

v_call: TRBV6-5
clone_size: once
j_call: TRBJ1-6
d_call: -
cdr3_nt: TGTGCCAGTAGCCGCAGGGTGGAATCACCCCTCCACTTT
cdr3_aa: CASSRRVESPLHF

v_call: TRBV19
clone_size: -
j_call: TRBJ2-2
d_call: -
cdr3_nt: TGTGCCAGTAGTATAGGAGCCTTAGGGACCACCGGGGAGCTGTTTTTT
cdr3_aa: CASSIGALGTTGELFF

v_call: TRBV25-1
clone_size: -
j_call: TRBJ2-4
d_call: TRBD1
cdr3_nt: TGTGCCAGCAGTGATATTAACAGGGGCAAAAACATTCAGTACTTC
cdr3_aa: CASSDINRGKNIQYF

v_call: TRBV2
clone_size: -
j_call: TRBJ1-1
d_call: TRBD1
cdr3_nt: TGTGCCAGCAGTGTTCAGGGGGGCGGTGAAGCTTTCTTT
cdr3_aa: CASSVQGGGEAFF

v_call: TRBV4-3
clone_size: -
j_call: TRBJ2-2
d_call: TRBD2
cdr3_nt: TGCGCCAGCAGCCGAGCACTAGCGGGGGACGATAAACGGAACACCGGGGAGCTGTTTTTT
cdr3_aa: CASSRALAGDDKRNTGELFF

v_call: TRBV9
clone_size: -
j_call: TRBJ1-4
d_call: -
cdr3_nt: TGTGCCAGCAGCGTTAGAGGGGAAAGGGATGAAAAACTGTTTTTT
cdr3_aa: CASSVRGERDEKLFF

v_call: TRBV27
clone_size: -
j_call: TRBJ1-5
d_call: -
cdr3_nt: TGTGCCAGCAAAGGACACAAAAATCAGCCCCAGCATTTT
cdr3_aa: CASKGHKNQPQHF